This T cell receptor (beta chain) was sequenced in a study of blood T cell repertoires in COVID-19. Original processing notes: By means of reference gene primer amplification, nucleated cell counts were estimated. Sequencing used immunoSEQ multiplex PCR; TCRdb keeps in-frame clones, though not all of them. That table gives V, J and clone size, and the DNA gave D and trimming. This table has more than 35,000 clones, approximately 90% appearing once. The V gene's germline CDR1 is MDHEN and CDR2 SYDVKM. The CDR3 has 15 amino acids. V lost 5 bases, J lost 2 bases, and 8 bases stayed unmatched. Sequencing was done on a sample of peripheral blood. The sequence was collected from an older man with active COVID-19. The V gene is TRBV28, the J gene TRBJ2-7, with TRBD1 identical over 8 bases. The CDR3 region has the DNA TGTGCCAGCAGTATACCCGGGACAGGTCCCTACGAGCAGTACTTC. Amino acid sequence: CASSIPGTGPYEQYF.